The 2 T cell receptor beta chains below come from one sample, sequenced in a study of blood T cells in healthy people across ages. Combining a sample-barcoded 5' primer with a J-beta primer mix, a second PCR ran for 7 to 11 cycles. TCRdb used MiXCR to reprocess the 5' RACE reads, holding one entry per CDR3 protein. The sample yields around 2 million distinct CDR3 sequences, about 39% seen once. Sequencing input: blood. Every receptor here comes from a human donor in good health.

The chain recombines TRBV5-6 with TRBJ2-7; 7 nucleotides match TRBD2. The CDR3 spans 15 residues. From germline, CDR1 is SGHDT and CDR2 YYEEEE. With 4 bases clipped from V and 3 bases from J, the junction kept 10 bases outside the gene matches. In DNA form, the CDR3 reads TGTGCCAGCAGCCCTCCCCCGGGAGGCTACTACGAGCAGTACTTC. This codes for CASSPPPGGYYEQYF.

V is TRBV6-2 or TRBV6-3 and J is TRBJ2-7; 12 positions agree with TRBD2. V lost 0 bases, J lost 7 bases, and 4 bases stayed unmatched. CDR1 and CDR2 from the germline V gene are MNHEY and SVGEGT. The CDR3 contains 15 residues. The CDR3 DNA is TGTGCCAGCAGTTACTCGCCTAGCGGGAGGGTAGAGCAGTACTTC. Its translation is CASSYSPSGRVEQYF.